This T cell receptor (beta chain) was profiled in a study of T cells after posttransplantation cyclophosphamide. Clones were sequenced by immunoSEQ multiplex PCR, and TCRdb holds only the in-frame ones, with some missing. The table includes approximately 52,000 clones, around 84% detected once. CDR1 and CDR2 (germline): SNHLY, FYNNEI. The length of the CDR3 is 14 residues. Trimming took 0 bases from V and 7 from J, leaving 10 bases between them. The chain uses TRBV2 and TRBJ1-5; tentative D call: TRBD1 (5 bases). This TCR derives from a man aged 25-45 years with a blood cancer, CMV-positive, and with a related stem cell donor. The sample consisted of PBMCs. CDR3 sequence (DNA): TGTGCCAGCAGTGAAGCGCGGGGCTACCAGCCCCAGCATTTT. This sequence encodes CASSEARGYQPQHF. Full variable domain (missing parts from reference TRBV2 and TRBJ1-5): EPEVTQTPSHQVTQMGQEVILRCVPISNHLYFYWYRQILGQKVEFLVSFYNNEISEKSEIFDDQFSVERPDGSNFTLKIRSTKLEDSAMYFCASSEARGYQPQHFGDGTRLSIL.